Each of the 16 T cell receptor beta chains below was sequenced from the same sample in a study of T cell responses to AZD1222 COVID-19 vaccine (dated by TCRdb to the early 2020s). The time point tag for this specimen amounts to: about 28 days (+/-7) after the second vaccine dose. Interpreted using the paper, the treatment or condition label stands for: meningococcal conjugate vaccine given as trial control. Library creation used the immunoSEQ multiplex PCR assay. The table comes from immuneACCESS by way of TCRdb, which keeps in-frame sequences with V and J called. Part of the clones is missing from these tables; in studies checked, under half for an unresolved V gene and the rest for unknown reasons. This sample holds tens of thousands of clones; 70% to 90% were observed only once. The ten largest clones take up about a tenth of the sample. Source: peripheral blood, taken 28 days after the second dose of the MenACWY control vaccine. The receptors here all came from an adult who received the MenACWY meningococcal vaccine as a control.

V and J are TRBV19 and TRBJ1-4; maybe TRBD1 (6 bases). Germline assignment: CDR1 LNHDA and CDR2 SQIVND (reference sequence). This CDR3 has 17 amino acids. V was trimmed by 5 bases and J by 8 bases, leaving 24 bases between them. This chain's CDR3 is CASSVAAPGHLLEKLFF. The CDR3 DNA reads TGTGCCAGTAGTGTAGCCGCCCCGGGACACCTTTTGGAAAAACTGTTTTTT. Full variable domain (missing parts from reference TRBV19 and TRBJ1-4): DGGITQSPKYLFRKEGQNVTLSCEQNLNHDAMYWYRQDPGQGLRLIYYSQIVNDFQKGDIAEGYSVSREKKESFPLTVTSAQKNPTAFYLCASSVAAPGHLLEKLFFGSGTQLSVL.

The chain couples TRBV7-9 to TRBJ1-5, with 9 nucleotides matching TRBD1. Germline V lookup: CDR1 SEHNR, CDR2 FQNEAQ (reference sequence). This CDR3 is built from 15 residues. Trimming at V came to 2 bases and at J to 5 bases, leaving 4 bases not matched to a gene. The CDR3 loop is CASSLNRGRDQPQHF. DNA for the CDR3: TGTGCCAGCAGCTTAAACAGGGGGCGCGATCAGCCCCAGCATTTT.

V and J are TRBV29-1 and TRBJ2-7; no clear D gene. Germline CDR1 is SQVTM and CDR2 is ANQGSEA. V dropped 6 bases and J dropped 2 bases, with 14 bases sitting between them. CDR3 length: 13 residues. The CDR3 loop reads CSVALGKAYEQYF. The CDR3 nucleotides are TGCAGCGTGGCCCTTGGTAAGGCCTACGAGCAGTACTTC.

The V call is TRBV7-2, the J call TRBJ1-1, with TRBD1 identical over 7 bases. J lost 0 bases, V lost 5 bases, and 6 bases had no gene match. Germline CDR1 and CDR2: SGHTA and FQGNSA. The length of the CDR3 is 15 residues. DNA for the CDR3: TGTGCCAGCAGCAGACAGGGACAGCTGAACACTGAAGCTTTCTTT. Translation: CASSRQGQLNTEAFF.

V is TRBV5-1 and J is TRBJ1-5; D is perhaps TRBD1 (5 bases). Germline CDR1 SGHRS, CDR2 YFSETQ. V shed 3 bases and J shed 7 bases, with 17 bases lying between them. The CDR3 consists of 15 residues. The CDR3 is CASSSSPGNVQPQHF. CDR3 nucleotide sequence: TGCGCCAGCAGCTCATCTCCAGGGAATGTGCAGCCCCAGCATTTT.

The V and J genes are TRBV7-9 and TRBJ1-2, with a tentative D call TRBD1 (5 bases). Germline V gene data show CDR1 as SEHNR and CDR2 as FQNEAQ (reference sequence). This CDR3 is 12 amino acids long. V was clipped by 0 bases and J by 14 bases, with 13 bases between them. In nucleotides, the CDR3 is TGTGCCAGCAGCTTAGCCGCATCAGGGATTACCTTC. As protein: CASSLAASGITF.

The chain employs TRBV5-5 and TRBJ2-7, with TRBD1 identical over 8 bases. Germline CDR1 SGHKS, CDR2 YYEKEE (reference sequence). This CDR3 has 15 amino acids. Germline trimming cut 0 bases from V and 3 bases from J; bases unmatched to any gene: 5. CDR3 protein: CASSLEAGGYYEQYF. The DNA for the CDR3 is TGTGCCAGCAGCTTGGAGGCAGGGGGCTACTACGAGCAGTACTTC.

J is TRBJ2-6 and V is TRBV4-1, with D possibly being TRBD1 (5 bases). CDR1 and CDR2 from the germline V gene are MGHRA and YSYEKL. The CDR3 contains 19 residues. V was shortened by 0 bases and J by 0 bases, with 15 bases between the two germline ends. CDR3 bases: TGCGCCAGCAGCCAAGACATCACAGGACCCCTCTCTGGGGCCAACGTCCTGACTTTC. As protein: CASSQDITGPLSGANVLTF.

The V gene is TRBV10-3, the J gene TRBJ2-3; 8 bases line up with TRBD1. Germline V CDR1 and CDR2: ENHRY, SYGVKD. This CDR3 comprises 14 residues. The trim removed 8 bases at V and 4 bases at J, leaving 8 bases unmatched. CDR3 region: CAIRQGAASDTQYF. Here the CDR3 DNA reads TGTGCCATCCGGCAGGGGGCTGCCTCAGATACGCAGTATTTT.

This clone has a handful of counts. The rearrangement uses TRBV21-1 and TRBJ2-1; no DNA check was done on the table's D call, TRBD1. TRBV21-1 counts as a pseudogene. CDR3 length: 16 amino acids. The CDR3 is CASSAGQGLDICEQFF. In DNA, the CDR3 is TGTGCCAGCAGCGCTGGACAGGGCCTGGATATATGCGAGCAGTTCTTC.

This chain joins TRBV19 and TRBJ1-1; D is undetermined. The V gene's germline CDR1 is LNHDA and CDR2 SQIVND (reference sequence). V lost 5 bases and J lost 3, with 22 bases in between. CDR3 length equals 17 residues. The DNA of the CDR3 is TGTGCCAGTAGTCTCGCCCCATCGGGAGTAGTTGACACTGAAGCTTTCTTT. Encoded protein: CASSLAPSGVVDTEAFF. The variable domain in full, with the rest retrieved from reference TRBV19 and TRBJ1-1, is DGGITQSPKYLFRKEGQNVTLSCEQNLNHDAMYWYRQDPGQGLRLIYYSQIVNDFQKGDIAEGYSVSREKKESFPLTVTSAQKNPTAFYLCASSLAPSGVVDTEAFFGQGTRLTVV.

The V call is TRBV18, the J call TRBJ1-5; no clear D. The germline V gene encodes CDR1 KGHSH and CDR2 LQKENI. V lost 2 bases and J lost 0, with 8 bases in between. The CDR3 consists of 15 residues. The CDR3 sequence is CASSPEGISNQPQHF. The DNA for the CDR3 is TGTGCCAGCTCACCAGAGGGTATTAGCAATCAGCCCCAGCATTTT.

The V and J genes are TRBV2 and TRBJ2-5; TRBD1 might be the D (6 bases). This CDR3 comprises 14 residues. Between the trimmed V and J ends, which lost 2 bases and 9 bases, there was a span of 16 bases. Germline V gene data show CDR1 as SNHLY and CDR2 as FYNNEI. CDR3 loop: CASSESSGAGSQYF. The CDR3 DNA reads TGTGCCAGCAGTGAATCGTCAGGGGCAGGGTCCCAGTACTTC.

The gene calls are TRBV7-2 and TRBJ1-3; D not resolved. The V and J ends lost 1 base and 5 bases respectively, with 3 bases between them. This CDR3 is built from 12 residues. Germline loops: CDR1 SGHTA, CDR2 FQGNSA. CDR3 coding DNA: TGTGCCAGCAGCTTAGGTAGAAACACCATATATTTT. Protein product: CASSLGRNTIYF. Using reference TRBV7-2 and TRBJ1-3 for the parts outside the CDR3, the full variable domain is GAGVSQSPSNKVTEKGKDVELRCDPISGHTALYWYRQSLGQGLEFLIYFQGNSAPDKSGLPSDRFSAERTGGSVSTLTIQRTQQEDSAVYLCASSLGRNTIYFGEGSWLTVV.

The chain employs TRBV7-9 and TRBJ2-7, with 8 bases aligning to TRBD1. V gave up 3 bases and J gave up 2 bases; unmatched junction bases: 3. Looked up from germline, CDR1 is SEHNR and CDR2 is FQNEAQ (reference sequence). The CDR3 runs 14 residues. CDR3 DNA sequence: TGTGCCAGCAGCTTCGACAGGGGACCCTACGAGCAGTACTTC. Translation gives CASSFDRGPYEQYF.

This sequence joins TRBV16 and TRBJ1-5; D unresolved. Germline assignment: CDR1 KGHSY and CDR2 FQNENV. V lost 0 bases, J lost 5 bases, and 2 bases lay in between. This CDR3 contains 12 residues. CDR3 in DNA: TGTGCCAGCAGCCAATCCCATCAGCCCCAGCATTTT. As protein: CASSQSHQPQHF.